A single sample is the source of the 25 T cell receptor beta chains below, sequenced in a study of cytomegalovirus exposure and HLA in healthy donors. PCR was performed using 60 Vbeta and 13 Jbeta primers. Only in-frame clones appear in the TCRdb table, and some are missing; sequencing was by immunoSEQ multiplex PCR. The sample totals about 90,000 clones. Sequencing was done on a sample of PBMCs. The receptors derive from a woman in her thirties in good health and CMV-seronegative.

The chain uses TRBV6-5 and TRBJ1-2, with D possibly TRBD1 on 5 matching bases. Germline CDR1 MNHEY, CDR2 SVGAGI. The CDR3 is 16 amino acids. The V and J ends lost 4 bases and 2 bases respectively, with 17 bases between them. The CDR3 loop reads CASSLGLGGGNYGYTF. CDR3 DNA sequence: TGTGCCAGCAGTTTGGGCCTTGGGGGAGGGAACTATGGCTACACCTTC.

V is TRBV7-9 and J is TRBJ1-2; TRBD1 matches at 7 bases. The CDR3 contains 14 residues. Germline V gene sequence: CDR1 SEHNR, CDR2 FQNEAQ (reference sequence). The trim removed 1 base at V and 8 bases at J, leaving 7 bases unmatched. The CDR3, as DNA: TGTGCCAGCAGCTTAGGAGAGGGGGCCGGAGGCTACACCTTC. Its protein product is CASSLGEGAGGYTF.

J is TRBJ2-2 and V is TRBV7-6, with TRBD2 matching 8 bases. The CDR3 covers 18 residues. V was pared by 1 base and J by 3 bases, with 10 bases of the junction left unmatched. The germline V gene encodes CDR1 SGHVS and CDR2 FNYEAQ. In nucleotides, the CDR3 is TGTGCCAGCAGCTTAGTAGGTGGCGGGAGGTTGGACACCGGGGAGCTGTTTTTT. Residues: CASSLVGGGRLDTGELFF.

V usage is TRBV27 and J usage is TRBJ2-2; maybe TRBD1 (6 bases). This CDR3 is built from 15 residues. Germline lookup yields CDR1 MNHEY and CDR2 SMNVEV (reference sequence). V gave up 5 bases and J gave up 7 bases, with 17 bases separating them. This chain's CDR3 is CASSLSGHSGGELFF. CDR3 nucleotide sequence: TGTGCCAGCAGTCTTTCGGGACACTCGGGCGGGGAGCTGTTTTTT.

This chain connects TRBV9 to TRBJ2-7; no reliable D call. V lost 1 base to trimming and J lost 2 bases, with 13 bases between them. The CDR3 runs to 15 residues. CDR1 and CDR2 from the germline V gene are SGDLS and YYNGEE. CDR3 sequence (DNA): TGTGCCAGCAGCGTAAGTGGCTTTCACGCCTACGAGCAGTACTTC. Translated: CASSVSGFHAYEQYF.

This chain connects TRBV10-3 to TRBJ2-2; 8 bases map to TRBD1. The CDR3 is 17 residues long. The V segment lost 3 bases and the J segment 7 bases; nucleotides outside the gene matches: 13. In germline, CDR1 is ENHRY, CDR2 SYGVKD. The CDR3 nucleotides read TGTGCCATCAGTGACACGCCGGGACAGGCCAAAGGCGGGGAGCTGTTTTTT. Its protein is CAISDTPGQAKGGELFF.

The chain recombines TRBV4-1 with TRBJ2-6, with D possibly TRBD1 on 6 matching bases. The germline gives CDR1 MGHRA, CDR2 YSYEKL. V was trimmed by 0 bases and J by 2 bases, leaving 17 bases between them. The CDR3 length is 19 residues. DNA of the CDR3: TGCGCCAGCAGCCAAGATCGCGTCGACAGGCCCACTGGGGCCAACGTCCTGACTTTC. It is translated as CASSQDRVDRPTGANVLTF.

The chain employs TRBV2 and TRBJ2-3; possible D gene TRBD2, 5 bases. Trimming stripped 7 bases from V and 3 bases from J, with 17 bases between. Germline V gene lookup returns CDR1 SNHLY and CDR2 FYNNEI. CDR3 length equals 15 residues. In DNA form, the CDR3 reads TGTGCCAGCATGACCCCCCTAGCTTCTACAGATACGCAGTATTTT. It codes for CASMTPLASTDTQYF. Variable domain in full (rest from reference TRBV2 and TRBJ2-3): EPEVTQTPSHQVTQMGQEVILRCVPISNHLYFYWYRQILGQKVEFLVSFYNNEISEKSEIFDDQFSVERPDGSNFTLKIRSTKLEDSAMYFCASMTPLASTDTQYFGPGTRLTVL.

The CDR3 nucleotides read TGTGCCAGCAGCTCCCTGCGGGAGACCCAGTACTTC. Residues: CASSSLRETQYF. The genes are TRBV11-2 and TRBJ2-5; D gene uncertain. V was trimmed by 4 bases and J by 5 bases, leaving 8 bases between them. From germline, CDR1 is SGHAT and CDR2 FQNNGV. CDR3 size: 12 residues.

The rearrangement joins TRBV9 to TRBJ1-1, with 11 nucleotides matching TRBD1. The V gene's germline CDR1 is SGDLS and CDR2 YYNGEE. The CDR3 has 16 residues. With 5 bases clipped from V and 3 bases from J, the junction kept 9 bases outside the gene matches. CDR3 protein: CASSVDRGPPYTEAFF. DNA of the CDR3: TGTGCCAGCAGTGTGGACAGGGGGCCCCCATACACTGAAGCTTTCTTT. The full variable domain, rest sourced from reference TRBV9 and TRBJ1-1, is DSGVTQTPKHLITATGQRVTLRCSPRSGDLSVYWYQQSLDQGLQFLIQYYNGEERAKGNILERFSAQQFPDLHSELNLSSLELGDSALYFCASSVDRGPPYTEAFFGQGTRLTVV.

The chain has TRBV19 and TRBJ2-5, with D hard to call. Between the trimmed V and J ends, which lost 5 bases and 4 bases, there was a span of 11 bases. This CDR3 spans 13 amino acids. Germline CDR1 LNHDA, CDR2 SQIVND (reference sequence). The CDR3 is CASSASYGETQYF. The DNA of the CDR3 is TGTGCCAGTAGTGCCTCCTACGGAGAGACCCAGTACTTC.

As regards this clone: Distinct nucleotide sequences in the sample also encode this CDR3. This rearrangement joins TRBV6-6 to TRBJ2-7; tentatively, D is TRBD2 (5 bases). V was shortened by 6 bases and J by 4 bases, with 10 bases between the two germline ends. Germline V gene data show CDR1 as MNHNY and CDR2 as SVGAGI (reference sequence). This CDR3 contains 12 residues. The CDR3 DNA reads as TGTGCCAGCAGGGCGGAGGATTACGAGCAGTACTTC. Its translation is CASRAEDYEQYF.

The CDR3 reads CASKGVGFYNEQFF. DNA of the CDR3: TGTGCCAGCAAGGGGGTTGGCTTTTACAATGAGCAGTTCTTC. V and J are TRBV27 and TRBJ2-1, with D possibly being TRBD1 (6 bases). V dropped 7 bases and J dropped 4 bases, with 14 bases sitting between them. Germline V gives CDR1 MNHEY, CDR2 SMNVEV (reference sequence). The length of the CDR3 is 14 residues.

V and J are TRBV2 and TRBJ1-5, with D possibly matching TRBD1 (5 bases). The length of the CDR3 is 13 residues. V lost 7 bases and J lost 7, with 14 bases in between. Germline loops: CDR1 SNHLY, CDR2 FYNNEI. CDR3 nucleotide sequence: TGTGCCAGCAAGAAAGGGGTTGCCCAGCCCCAGCATTTT. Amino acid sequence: CASKKGVAQPQHF.

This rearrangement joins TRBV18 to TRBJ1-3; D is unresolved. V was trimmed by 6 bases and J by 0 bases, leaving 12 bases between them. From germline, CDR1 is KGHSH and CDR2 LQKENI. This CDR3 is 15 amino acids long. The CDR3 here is CASSPRGTSGNTIYF. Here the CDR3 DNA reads TGTGCCAGCTCCCCCCGGGGAACCTCTGGAAACACCATATATTTT. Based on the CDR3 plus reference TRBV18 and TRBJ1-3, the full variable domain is NAGVMQNPRHLVRRRGQEARLRCSPMKGHSHVYWYRQLPEEGLKFMVYLQKENIIDESGMPKERFSAEFPKEGPSILRIQQVVRGDSAAYFCASSPRGTSGNTIYFGEGSWLTVV.

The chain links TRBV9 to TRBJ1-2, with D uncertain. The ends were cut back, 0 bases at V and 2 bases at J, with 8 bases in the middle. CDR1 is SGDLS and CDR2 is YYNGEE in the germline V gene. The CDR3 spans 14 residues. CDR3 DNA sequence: TGTGCCAGCAGCGTAGGAGGCTGGAACTATGGCTACACCTTC. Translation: CASSVGGWNYGYTF.

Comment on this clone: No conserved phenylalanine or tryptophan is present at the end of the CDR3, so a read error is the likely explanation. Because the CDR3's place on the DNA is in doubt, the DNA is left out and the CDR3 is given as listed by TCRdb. CDR3 loop: CASSESPGGARDGYTL. The chain couples TRBV25-1 to TRBJ1-2; the table calls TRBD1, which could not be checked here. The CDR3 length is 16 residues, termini included. The germline V gene encodes CDR1 MGHDK and CDR2 SYGVNS.

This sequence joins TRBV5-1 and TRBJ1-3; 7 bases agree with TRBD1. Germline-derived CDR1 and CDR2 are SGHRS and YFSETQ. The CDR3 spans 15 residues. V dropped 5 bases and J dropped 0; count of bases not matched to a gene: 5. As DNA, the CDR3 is TGCGCCAGCAGTCAACAGGGGAACTCTGGAAACACCATATATTTT. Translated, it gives CASSQQGNSGNTIYF.

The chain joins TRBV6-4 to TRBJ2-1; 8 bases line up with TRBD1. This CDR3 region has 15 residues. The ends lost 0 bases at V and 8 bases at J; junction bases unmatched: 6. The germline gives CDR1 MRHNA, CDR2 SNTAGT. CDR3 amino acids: CASSDSRTGRDEQFF. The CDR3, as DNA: TGTGCCAGCAGTGACTCCCGGACAGGGCGGGATGAGCAGTTCTTC.

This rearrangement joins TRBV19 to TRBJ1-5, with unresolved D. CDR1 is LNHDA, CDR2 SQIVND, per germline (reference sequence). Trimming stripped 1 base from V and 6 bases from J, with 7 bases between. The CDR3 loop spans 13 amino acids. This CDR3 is CASSIAPSQPQHF. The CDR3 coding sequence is TGTGCCAGTAGTATAGCCCCCAGTCAGCCCCAGCATTTT.

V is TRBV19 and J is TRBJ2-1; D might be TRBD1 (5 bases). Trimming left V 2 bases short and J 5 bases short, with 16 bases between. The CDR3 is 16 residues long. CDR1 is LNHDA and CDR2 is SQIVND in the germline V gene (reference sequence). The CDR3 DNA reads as TGTGCCAGTAGTATATCGGCCGCCAGGGATAACAATGAGCAGTTCTTC. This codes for CASSISAARDNNEQFF.

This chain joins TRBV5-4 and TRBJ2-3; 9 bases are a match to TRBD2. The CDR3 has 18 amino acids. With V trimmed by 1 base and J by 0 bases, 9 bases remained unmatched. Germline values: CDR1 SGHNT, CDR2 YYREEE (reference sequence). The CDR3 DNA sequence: TGTGCCAGCAGCTTGCCTTTAGCGGGAGTCTCGAGCACAGATACGCAGTATTTT. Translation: CASSLPLAGVSSTDTQYF.

The CDR3 bases are TGTGCCAGCAGTCTAGCGGGGGCCACAGATACGCAGTATTTT. Amino acids: CASSLAGATDTQYF. The chain is built from TRBV27 and TRBJ2-3; TRBD2 aligns across 10 bases. CDR3 length equals 14 residues. Trimming at V came to 5 bases and at J to 2 bases, leaving 1 base not matched to a gene. In germline, CDR1 is MNHEY, CDR2 SMNVEV (reference sequence).

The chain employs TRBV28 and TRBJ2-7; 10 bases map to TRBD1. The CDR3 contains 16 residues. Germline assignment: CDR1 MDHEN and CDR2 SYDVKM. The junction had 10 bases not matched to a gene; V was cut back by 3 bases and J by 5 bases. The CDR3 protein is CASSFLGTGAPHEQYF. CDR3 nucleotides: TGTGCCAGCAGTTTCTTGGGGACAGGGGCCCCCCACGAGCAGTACTTC.

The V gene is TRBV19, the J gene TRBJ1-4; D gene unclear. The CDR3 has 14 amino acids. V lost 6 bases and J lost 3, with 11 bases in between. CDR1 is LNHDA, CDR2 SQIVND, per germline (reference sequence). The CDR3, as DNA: TGTGCCAGTAGGAGAGCGGCATCTAATGAAAAACTGTTTTTT. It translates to CASRRAASNEKLFF.